This T cell receptor beta chain was captured by sequencing in a study of T cell clusters in autoimmune cytopenias (dated by TCRdb to between 2017 and 2020). Context from the whole study: Per sample, TRB sequencing gave a median depth of approximately 54,000 reads and a median of about 2,300 distinct TRB clonotypes. Peripheral blood TRB and IGH repertoires were sequenced in autoimmune cytopenia patients at active disease and during treatment follow-up, alongside healthy, CLL and autoimmune hepatitis controls. The goal of the study was to determine whether autoimmune cytopenia patients have a disease-specific immune repertoire signature that could serve as a blood-based biomarker. Paper-wide results and their limitations: Healthy donors had almost three times as many exclusive TRB clusters as active autoimmune hepatitis patients, a finding consistent with an autoimmunity-wide signature. GLIPH results suggested that primary autoimmune cytopenia patients were missing physiological T cell clusters, with 51 clusters found only in healthy donors compared with 15 to 20 found only in patients. Shifts in the TRB repertoire, including less even repertoires in secondary cytopenia and CLL, were mostly a reflection of lymphoma bias and not of autoimmunity. The T cell clusters were defined only in silico, and the functional role of the clusters was left to be validated experimentally. In the comparison of secondary cytopenia with CLL, the cluster-lack signature was not observed, apparently because the dominant lymphoma-associated repertoire masked the signature.

TRB amplification used approximately 0.25 ug of peripheral blood genomic DNA, roughly 41,000 genome equivalents, per sample. Details on this clonotype: The specificity of this receptor is unknown.

TRB rearrangements were amplified by multiplex PCR following a touch-down protocol, with the TRB-A and TRB-B primer pools mixed in one tube. Two consecutive PCR reactions with Phusion HS II polymerase added Illumina adapters and sample indices to the amplicons. After gel purification with the NucleoSpin Gel and PCR Clean-up kit, the amplicons were quantified by Qubit and checked for quality on an Agilent 2100 Bioanalyzer. Sequencing of the libraries was performed on an Illumina MiSeq with 600-cycle, single-indexed, paired-end runs. The published analysis was carried out like this. TRB reads were aligned and assembled with MiXCR version 2.1.12 using the default MiXCR reference library. A clone was defined by each unique CDR3 nucleotide sequence, and the analysis included only productive sequences supported by at least two reads. Alpha-parameterized diversity profiles (alpha 0 to 5), including the Shannon (alpha 1) and Simpson (alpha 2) indices, were computed with an R script to assess repertoire diversity. Combinatorial TRB VJ usage was calculated with the tcR package and was compared between cohorts by principal component analysis performed with ade4. TCRbeta CDR3s were clustered with GLIPH on cohort pairs matched by age and read depth, and cluster frequencies were compared by Wilcoxon test. After reprocessing by TCRdb, each CDR3 protein sequence is one entry, and no DNA is given. TCRdb's processing, not the authors' own work, is the source of the V and J calls. This sample's listing comprises some 2,000 distinct CDR3 sequences. Roughly 60% of the sample is held by the ten biggest clonotypes.

The CDR3, cysteine through phenylalanine, is 16 amino acids long. There is no recorded DNA. Via the germline V gene, CDR1 is MRHNA and CDR2 SNTAGT. The same sample was also studied in work on T cell repertoires in aging, cancer and after chemotherapy. The other study reports the following: Six donor age groups were covered, ranging from 30 or younger up to 70 or older, and each group contained at least three individuals. In the hematological group, paired pre- and post-chemotherapy samples were obtained from chronic lymphocytic leukemia patients treated with fludarabine- or bendamustine-based regimens. The complete dataset included about 8.8 million TCR reads. Significantly lower blood TCR diversity and higher clonality were observed in untreated patients with hematological or solid cancers than in age-matched healthy donors. Declining TCR diversity with age in healthy donors was mainly explained by loss of richness; in cancer patients, loss of evenness also contributed. In both cancer cohorts, the median generation probability rose over the chemotherapy interval, which suggests that the repertoire was reconstituted through rebound thymic output. The authors noted that the repertoire data do not allow conclusions about immunological memory after chemotherapy. Lymphoid organ infiltration was present in the hematological cancer patients, and this infiltration may itself impair thymic emigration or the expansion of peripheral T cells. To examine immunoaging and T cell reconstitution after chemotherapy, the study profiled TCR beta repertoires in peripheral blood from healthy donors and cancer patients. The cohort comprised 200 to 250 cancer patients, 94 with hematological and over 110 with solid cancers, plus 95 healthy donors as a reference group. Processing of the TRB sequences was carried out with MiXCR versions 2.12 and 3.0.5. The repertoire metrics were Shannon diversity, evenness, clonality (calculated as one minus evenness), and diversity profiles parameterized by alpha from 0 to 5. Generation probabilities of clones in paired pre- and post-chemotherapy samples were computed with the IGoR algorithm.

The sample was peripheral blood. The TCR comes from a human donor with an autoimmune cytopenia or autoimmune hepatitis (not recorded which). The chain is encoded by TRBV6-4 joined to TRBJ2-1; the TRBD2 assignment by TCRdb is unverifiable without DNA. The CDR3 has the sequence CASSEEGRTSYNEQFF.